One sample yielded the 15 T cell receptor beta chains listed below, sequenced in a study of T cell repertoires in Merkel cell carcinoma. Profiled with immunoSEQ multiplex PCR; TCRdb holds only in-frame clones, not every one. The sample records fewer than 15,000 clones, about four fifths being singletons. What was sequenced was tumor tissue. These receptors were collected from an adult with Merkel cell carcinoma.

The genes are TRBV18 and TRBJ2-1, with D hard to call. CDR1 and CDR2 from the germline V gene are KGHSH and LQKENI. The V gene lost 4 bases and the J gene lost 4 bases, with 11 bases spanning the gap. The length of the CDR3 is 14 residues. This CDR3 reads CASSQKIDYNEQFF. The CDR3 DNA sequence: TGTGCCAGCTCACAGAAGATAGATTACAATGAGCAGTTCTTC. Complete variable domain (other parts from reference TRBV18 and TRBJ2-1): NAGVMQNPRHLVRRRGQEARLRCSPMKGHSHVYWYRQLPEEGLKFMVYLQKENIIDESGMPKERFSAEFPKEGPSILRIQQVVRGDSAAYFCASSQKIDYNEQFFGPGTRLTVL.

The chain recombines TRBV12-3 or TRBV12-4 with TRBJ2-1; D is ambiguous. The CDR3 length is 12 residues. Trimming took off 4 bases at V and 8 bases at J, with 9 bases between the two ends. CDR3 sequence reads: CASSYTVDEQFF. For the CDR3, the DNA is TGTGCCAGCAGTTATACGGTTGATGAGCAGTTCTTC.

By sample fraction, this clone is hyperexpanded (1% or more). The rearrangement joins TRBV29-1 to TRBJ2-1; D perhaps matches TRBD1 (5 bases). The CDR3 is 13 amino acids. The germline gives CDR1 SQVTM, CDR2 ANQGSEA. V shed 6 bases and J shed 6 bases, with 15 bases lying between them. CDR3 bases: TGCAGCGTCAAACGGCAGGGTTCCAATGAGCAGTTCTTC. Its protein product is CSVKRQGSNEQFF.

The CDR3 region is CASSFRLNTGELFF. CDR3 DNA sequence: TGTGCCAGCAGCTTCAGGCTGAACACCGGGGAGCTGTTTTTT. The genes are TRBV5-8 and TRBJ2-2; D is uncertain. Trimming removed 2 bases from V and 1 base from J, with 6 bases in between. The CDR3 contains 14 residues. The germline V gene encodes CDR1 SGHTS and CDR2 YDEGEE.

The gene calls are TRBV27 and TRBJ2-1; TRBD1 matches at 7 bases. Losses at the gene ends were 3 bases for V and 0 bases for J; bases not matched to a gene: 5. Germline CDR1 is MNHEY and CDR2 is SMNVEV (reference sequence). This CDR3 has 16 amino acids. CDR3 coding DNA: TGTGCCAGCAGTTTTACAGGGGTCGGCTCCTACAATGAGCAGTTCTTC. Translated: CASSFTGVGSYNEQFF.

The CDR3 loop is CASSAIGTTGNTIYF. The CDR3 DNA sequence: TGTGCCAGCAGCGCGATAGGGACTACTGGAAACACCATATATTTT. The chain couples TRBV7-2 to TRBJ1-3; TRBD1 is a possible D gene (5 bases). V was shortened by 5 bases and J by 2 bases, with 13 bases between the two germline ends. Germline assignment: CDR1 SGHTA and CDR2 FQGNSA. The CDR3 sequence is 15 residues long. The whole variable domain, remainder taken from reference TRBV7-2 and TRBJ1-3, is GAGVSQSPSNKVTEKGKDVELRCDPISGHTALYWYRQSLGQGLEFLIYFQGNSAPDKSGLPSDRFSAERTGGSVSTLTIQRTQQEDSAVYLCASSAIGTTGNTIYFGEGSWLTVV.

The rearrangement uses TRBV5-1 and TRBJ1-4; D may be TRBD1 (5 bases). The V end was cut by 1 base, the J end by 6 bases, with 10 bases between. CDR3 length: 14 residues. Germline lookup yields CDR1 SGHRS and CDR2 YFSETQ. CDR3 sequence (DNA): TGCGCCAGCAGCTTGTCCTCGACAGATGAAAAACTGTTTTTT. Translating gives CASSLSSTDEKLFF.

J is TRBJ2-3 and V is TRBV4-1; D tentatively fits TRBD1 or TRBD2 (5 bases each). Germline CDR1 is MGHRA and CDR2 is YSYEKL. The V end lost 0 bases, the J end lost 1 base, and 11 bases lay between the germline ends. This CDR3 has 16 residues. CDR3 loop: CASSQDFRDGTDTQYF. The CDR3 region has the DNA TGCGCCAGCAGCCAAGATTTCAGGGACGGCACAGATACGCAGTATTTT.

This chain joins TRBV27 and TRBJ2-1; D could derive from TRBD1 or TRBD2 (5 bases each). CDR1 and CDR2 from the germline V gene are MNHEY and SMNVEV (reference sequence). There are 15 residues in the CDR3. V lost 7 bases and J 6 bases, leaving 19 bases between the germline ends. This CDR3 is CASNRGWGLGNEQFF. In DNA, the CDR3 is TGTGCCAGCAATCGGGGATGGGGCCTCGGCAATGAGCAGTTCTTC.

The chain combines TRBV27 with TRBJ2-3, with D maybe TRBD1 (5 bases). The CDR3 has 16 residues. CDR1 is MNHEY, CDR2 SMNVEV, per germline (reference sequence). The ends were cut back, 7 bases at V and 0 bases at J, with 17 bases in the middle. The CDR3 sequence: CASIRNLGVSTDTQYF. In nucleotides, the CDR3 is TGTGCCAGCATAAGGAACCTAGGGGTGAGCACAGATACGCAGTATTTT.

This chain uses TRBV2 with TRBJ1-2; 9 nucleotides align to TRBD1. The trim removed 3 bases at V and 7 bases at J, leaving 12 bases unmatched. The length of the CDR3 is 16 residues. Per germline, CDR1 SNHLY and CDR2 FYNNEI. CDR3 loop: CASSDPGANRGLGYTF. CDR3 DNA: TGTGCCAGCAGTGATCCGGGAGCGAACAGGGGGCTTGGCTACACCTTC. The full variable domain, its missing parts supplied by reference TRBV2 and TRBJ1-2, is EPEVTQTPSHQVTQMGQEVILRCVPISNHLYFYWYRQILGQKVEFLVSFYNNEISEKSEIFDDQFSVERPDGSNFTLKIRSTKLEDSAMYFCASSDPGANRGLGYTFGSGTRLTVV.

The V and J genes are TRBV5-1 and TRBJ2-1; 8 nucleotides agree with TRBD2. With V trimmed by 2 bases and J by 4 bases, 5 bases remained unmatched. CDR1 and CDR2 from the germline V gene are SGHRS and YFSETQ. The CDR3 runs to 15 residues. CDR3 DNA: TGCGCCAGCAGCTTTGATAGCGGGACATACAATGAGCAGTTCTTC. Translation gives CASSFDSGTYNEQFF.

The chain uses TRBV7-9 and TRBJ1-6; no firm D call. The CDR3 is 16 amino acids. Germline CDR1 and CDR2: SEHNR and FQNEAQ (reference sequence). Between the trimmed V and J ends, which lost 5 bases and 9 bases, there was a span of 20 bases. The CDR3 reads CASSPTQSESGSPLHF. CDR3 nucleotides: TGTGCCAGCAGCCCAACACAATCAGAATCAGGTTCACCCCTCCACTTT.

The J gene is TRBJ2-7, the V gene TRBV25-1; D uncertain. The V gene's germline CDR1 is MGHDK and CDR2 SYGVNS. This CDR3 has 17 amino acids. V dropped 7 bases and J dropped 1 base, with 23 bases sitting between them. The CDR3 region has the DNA TGTGCCAGCAAAGGATGGATGCATGGGCAGTCTTCCTACGAGCAGTACTTC. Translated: CASKGWMHGQSSYEQYF.

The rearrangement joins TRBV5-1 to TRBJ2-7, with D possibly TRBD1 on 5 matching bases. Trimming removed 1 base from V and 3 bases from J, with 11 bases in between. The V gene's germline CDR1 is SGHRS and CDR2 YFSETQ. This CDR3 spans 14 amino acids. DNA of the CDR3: TGCGCCAGCAGCTTGAGGGGAATAGGCTACGAGCAGTACTTC. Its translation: CASSLRGIGYEQYF.